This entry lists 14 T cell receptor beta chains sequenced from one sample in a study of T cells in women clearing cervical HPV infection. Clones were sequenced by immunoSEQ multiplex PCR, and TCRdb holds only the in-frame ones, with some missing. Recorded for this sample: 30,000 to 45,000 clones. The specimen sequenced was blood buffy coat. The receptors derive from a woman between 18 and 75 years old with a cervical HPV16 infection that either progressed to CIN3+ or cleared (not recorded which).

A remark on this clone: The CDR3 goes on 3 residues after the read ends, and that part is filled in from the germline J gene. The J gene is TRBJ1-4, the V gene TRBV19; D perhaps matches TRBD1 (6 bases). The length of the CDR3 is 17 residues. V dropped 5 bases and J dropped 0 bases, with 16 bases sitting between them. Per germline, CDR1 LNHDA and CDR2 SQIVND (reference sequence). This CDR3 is CASSFPETGATNEKLFF. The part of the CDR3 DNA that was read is TGTGCCAGTAGTTTCCCCGAGACAGGCGCAACTAATGAAAAA.

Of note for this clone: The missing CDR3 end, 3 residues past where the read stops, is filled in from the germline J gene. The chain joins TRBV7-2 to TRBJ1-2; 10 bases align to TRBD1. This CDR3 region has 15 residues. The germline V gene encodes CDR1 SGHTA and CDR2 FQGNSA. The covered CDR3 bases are TGTGCCAGCAGGACAGGGGGCAGAGCCTACAATGAC. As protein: CASRTGGRAYND. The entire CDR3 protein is CASRTGGRAYNDYTF.

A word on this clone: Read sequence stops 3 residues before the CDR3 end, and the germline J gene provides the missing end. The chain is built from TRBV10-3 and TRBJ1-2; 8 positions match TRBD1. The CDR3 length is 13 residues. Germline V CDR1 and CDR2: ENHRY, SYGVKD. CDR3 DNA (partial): TGTGCCATCACTACGACAGGGGACGGAGGC. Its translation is CAITTTGDGG. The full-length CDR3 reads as CAITTTGDGGYTF.

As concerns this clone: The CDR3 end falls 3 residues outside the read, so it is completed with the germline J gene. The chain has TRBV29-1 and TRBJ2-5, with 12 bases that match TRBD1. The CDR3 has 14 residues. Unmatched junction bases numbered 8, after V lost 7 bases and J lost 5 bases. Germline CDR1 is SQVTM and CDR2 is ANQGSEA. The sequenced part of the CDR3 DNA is TGCAGCGCTCCGGGACAGGGGGCTTTGGAGACC. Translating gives CSAPGQGALET. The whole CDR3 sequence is CSAPGQGALETQYF.

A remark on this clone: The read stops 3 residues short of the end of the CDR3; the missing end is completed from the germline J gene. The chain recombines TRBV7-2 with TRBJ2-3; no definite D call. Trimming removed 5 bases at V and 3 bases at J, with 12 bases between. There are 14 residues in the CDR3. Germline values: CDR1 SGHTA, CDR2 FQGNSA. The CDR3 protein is CASSLSQATDTQYF. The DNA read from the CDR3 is TGTGCCAGCAGCCTCAGTCAGGCAACAGATACG. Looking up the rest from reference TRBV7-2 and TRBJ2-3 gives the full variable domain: GAGVSQSPSNKVTEKGKDVELRCDPISGHTALYWYRQSLGQGLEFLIYFQGNSAPDKSGLPSDRFSAERTGGSVSTLTIQRTQQEDSAVYLCASSLSQATDTQYFGPGTRLTVL.

The CDR3 DNA, read in part, is TGTGCCAGCAGCTTAGGGGTCGGGAATCAGCCC. Its protein product is CASSLGVGNQP. The full CDR3 protein reads CASSLGVGNQPQHF. The gene calls are TRBV13 and TRBJ1-5; D is uncertain. The CDR3 end is not reached by the read, which stops 3 residues before it; the germline J gene fills it in. There are 14 residues in the CDR3. Trimming took 0 bases from V and 4 from J, leaving 7 bases between them. Germline assignment: CDR1 PRHDT and CDR2 FYEKMQ (reference sequence).

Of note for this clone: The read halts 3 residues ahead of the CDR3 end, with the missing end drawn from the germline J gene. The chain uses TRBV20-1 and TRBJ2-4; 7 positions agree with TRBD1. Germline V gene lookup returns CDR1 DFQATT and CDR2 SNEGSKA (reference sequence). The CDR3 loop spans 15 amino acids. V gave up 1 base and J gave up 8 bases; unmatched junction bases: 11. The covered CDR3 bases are TGCAGTGCTAGAGCCCAGGGGGTCCCCGGGGACATT. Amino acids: CSARAQGVPGDI. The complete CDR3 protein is CSARAQGVPGDIQYF.

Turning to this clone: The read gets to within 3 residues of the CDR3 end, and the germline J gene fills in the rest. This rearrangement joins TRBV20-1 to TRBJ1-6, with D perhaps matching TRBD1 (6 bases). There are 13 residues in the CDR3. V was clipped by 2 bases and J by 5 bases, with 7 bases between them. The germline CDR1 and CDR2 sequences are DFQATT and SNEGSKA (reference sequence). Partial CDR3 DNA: TGCAGTGCTAGACAGGGGAATAATTCACCC. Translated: CSARQGNNSP. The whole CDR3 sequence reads CSARQGNNSPLHF.

The covered CDR3 bases are TGTGCCAGCAGCGCGATTTATGCGGGTCTGAGGCCC. Amino acid sequence: CASSAIYAGLRP. The CDR3 reads in full as CASSAIYAGLRPLHF. The rearrangement joins TRBV7-2 to TRBJ1-6; D remains ambiguous. The read stops 3 residues short of the end of the CDR3; the missing end is completed from the germline J gene. From germline, CDR1 is SGHTA and CDR2 FQGNSA. The CDR3 is 15 amino acids.

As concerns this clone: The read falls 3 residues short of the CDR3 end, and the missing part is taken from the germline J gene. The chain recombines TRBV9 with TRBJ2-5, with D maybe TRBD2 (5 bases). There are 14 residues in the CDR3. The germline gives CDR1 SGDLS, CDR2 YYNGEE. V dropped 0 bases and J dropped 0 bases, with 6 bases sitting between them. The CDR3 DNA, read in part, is TGTGCCAGCAGCGTAGGACTATACCAAGAGACC. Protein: CASSVGLYQET. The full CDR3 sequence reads CASSVGLYQETQYF. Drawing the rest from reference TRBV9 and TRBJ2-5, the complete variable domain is DSGVTQTPKHLITATGQRVTLRCSPRSGDLSVYWYQQSLDQGLQFLIQYYNGEERAKGNILERFSAQQFPDLHSELNLSSLELGDSALYFCASSVGLYQETQYFGPGTRLLVL.

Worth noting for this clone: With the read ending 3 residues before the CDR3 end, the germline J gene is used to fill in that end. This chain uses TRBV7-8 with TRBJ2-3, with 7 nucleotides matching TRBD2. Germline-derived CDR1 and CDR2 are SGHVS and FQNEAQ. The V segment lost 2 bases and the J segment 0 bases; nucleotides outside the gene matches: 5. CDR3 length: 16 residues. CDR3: CASSLLAELSTDTQYF. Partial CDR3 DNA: TGTGCCAGCAGCTTACTAGCGGAACTAAGCACAGATACG.

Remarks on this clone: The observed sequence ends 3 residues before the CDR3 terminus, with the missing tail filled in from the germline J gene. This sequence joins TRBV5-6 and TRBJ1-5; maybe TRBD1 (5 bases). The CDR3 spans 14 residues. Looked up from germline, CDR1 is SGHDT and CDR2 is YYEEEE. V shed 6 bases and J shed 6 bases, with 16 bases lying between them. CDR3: CASNPWGGLQPQHF. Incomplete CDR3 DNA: TGTGCCAGCAATCCTTGGGGGGGTCTTCAGCCC.

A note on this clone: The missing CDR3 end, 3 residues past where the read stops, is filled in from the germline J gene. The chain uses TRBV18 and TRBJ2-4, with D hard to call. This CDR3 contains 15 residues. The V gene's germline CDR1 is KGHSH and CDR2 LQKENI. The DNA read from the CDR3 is TGTGCCAGCTCACCAAACTCGGCAGGCGCCTATGGT. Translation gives CASSPNSAGAYG. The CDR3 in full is CASSPNSAGAYGQYF.

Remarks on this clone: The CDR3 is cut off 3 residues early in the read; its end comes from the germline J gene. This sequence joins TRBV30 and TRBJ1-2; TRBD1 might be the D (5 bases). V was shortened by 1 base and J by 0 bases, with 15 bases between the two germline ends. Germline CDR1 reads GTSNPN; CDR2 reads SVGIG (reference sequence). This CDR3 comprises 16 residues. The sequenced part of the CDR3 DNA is TGTGCCTGGAGTGGGGGCCTAGAATTTACTAACTATGGC. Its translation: CAWSGGLEFTNYG. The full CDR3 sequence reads CAWSGGLEFTNYGYTF.